The clone carrying this TCR beta chain came up many times. TCRdb redid the calling of the reads with MiXCR, one entry per CDR3 protein. The sample records some 180,000 distinct CDR3 sequences, 9.5% being singletons. This sample is part of a study of T cell repertoires in cytomegalovirus infection. CDR3 length: 13 residues. V was shortened by 8 bases and J by 1 base, with 11 bases between the two germline ends. Germline CDR1 MNHNS, CDR2 SASEGT. This TCR derives from a human donor in good health (CMV status not recorded). Some clones in this sample may be carry-over from other donors' samples. V and J are TRBV6-1 and TRBJ1-1, with D possibly being TRBD1 (5 bases). Sequencing input: PBMCs. The CDR3 reads CASRKQGNTEAFF. The CDR3 DNA reads as TGTGCCAGCCGGAAGCAGGGGAACACTGAAGCTTTCTTT.